A selection of T cell receptor beta chains follows, all from one sample in a study of T-cell memory formation after mild COVID-19. TCRdb re-analysed the 5' RACE reads in MiXCR, keeping a single row per CDR3 protein. The sample has over 150,000 distinct CDR3 sequences, over 10% seen once. Sequenced input: PBMCs or a T cell subset sorted from them (not recorded which). These receptors originate from a young man who had mild COVID-19 (a few samples of this study predate the infection). Cell type and time point are not known. Each CDR3 is given with its conserved first and last residue. Fields, in order: V gene, J gene, clone size, D gene, CDR3 protein, CDR3 DNA. D genes are given only for firm matches. Size is omitted from some rows. Given values are once, few, many or a class for expanded clones.

>TRBV27|TRBJ2-2|few|-
CASSFQGGNTGELFF
TGTGCCAGCAGTTTTCAGGGGGGAAACACCGGGGAGCTGTTTTTT
>TRBV9|TRBJ2-1|few|-
CASSVVARGHNEQFF
TGTGCCAGCAGCGTAGTCGCCCGGGGTCACAATGAGCAGTTCTTC
>TRBV6-2/TRBV6-3|TRBJ2-1|-|TRBD2
CASRPLRGGLYEQFF
TGTGCCAGCAGACCCTTGCGGGGGGGCTTGTATGAGCAGTTCTTC
>TRBV5-1|TRBJ1-1|many|-
CASSLDLYNTEAFF
TGCGCCAGCAGCTTGGATTTATATAACACTGAAGCTTTCTTT
>TRBV20-1|TRBJ2-3|once|-
CSGSGTTADTQYF
TGCAGTGGCTCCGGGACAACCGCAGATACGCAGTATTTT
>TRBV3-1|TRBJ1-4|few|-
CASSHATSSSQEKLFF
TGTGCCAGCAGCCATGCCACGAGTTCTAGCCAAGAAAAACTGTTTTTT
>TRBV2|TRBJ1-1|-|TRBD1
CASGTGMNTEAFF
TGTGCCAGCGGGACAGGAATGAACACTGAAGCTTTCTTT
>TRBV5-1|TRBJ2-1|few|-
CASDATGVSREQFF
TGCGCCAGCGACGCGACGGGGGTCTCCAGGGAGCAGTTCTTC
>TRBV5-1|TRBJ2-5|-|-
CASTLRLRGETQYF
TGCGCCAGCACGCTTCGCCTCAGGGGAGAGACCCAGTACTTC
>TRBV4-3|TRBJ1-4|-|-
CASSRGGGTREKLFF
TGCGCCAGCAGCCGAGGGGGAGGGACGCGTGAAAAACTGTTTTTT
>TRBV6-5|TRBJ1-6|-|-
CASSYEPPTSSPLHF
TGTGCCAGCAGTTACGAGCCCCCGACCAGTTCACCCCTCCACTTT
>TRBV5-1|TRBJ2-2|few|-
CASSEDYEGGELFF
TGCGCCAGCAGCGAGGACTACGAAGGCGGGGAGCTGTTTTTT
>TRBV28|TRBJ1-1|once|-
CASSKIPDGNTEAFF
TGTGCCAGCAGCAAAATTCCGGACGGAAACACTGAAGCTTTCTTT
>TRBV4-3|TRBJ1-5|few|-
CASSQELRQPQHF
TGCGCCAGCAGCCAAGAGCTGCGTCAGCCCCAGCATTTT
>TRBV7-2|TRBJ2-6|-|-
CAILRLLSSGANVLTF
TGTGCCATTCTGAGGTTATTATCCTCTGGGGCCAACGTCCTGACTTTC
>TRBV14|TRBJ2-7|-|-
CASSQDSLSYEQYF
TGTGCCAGCAGCCAAGACTCCCTGAGCTACGAGCAGTACTTC
>TRBV4-1|TRBJ2-5|many|-
CASSQGNGGGETQYF
TGCGCCAGCAGCCAAGGCAATGGGGGAGGCGAGACCCAGTACTTC
>TRBV5-6|TRBJ1-5|few|-
CASSLGGARAVETQHF
TGTGCCAGCAGCTTGGGGGGCGCCCGCGCCGTAGAGACCCAGCATTTT
>TRBV5-1|TRBJ1-5|-|-
CASSLAPPNQPQHF
TGCGCCAGCAGCTTGGCCCCACCTAATCAGCCCCAGCATTTT
>TRBV12-3/TRBV12-4|TRBJ2-5|-|-
CASSLGPFGKTQYF
TGTGCCAGCAGTTTGGGGCCGTTCGGGAAGACCCAGTACTTC
>TRBV11-2|TRBJ1-1|few|-
CASSLESRTEAFF
TGTGCCAGCAGCTTAGAGTCGCGGACTGAAGCTTTCTTT
>TRBV5-1|TRBJ2-1|-|-
CASSLAIDYSYNEQFF
TGCGCCAGCAGCTTGGCCATAGATTACTCCTACAATGAGCAGTTCTTC
>TRBV12-3/TRBV12-4|TRBJ2-1|few|TRBD1
CASRPGTGVYNEQFF
TGTGCCAGCAGGCCCGGGACAGGGGTTTACAATGAGCAGTTCTTC
>TRBV14|TRBJ1-2|few|-
CASSQERNYGYTF
TGTGCCAGCAGCCAAGAACGTAACTATGGCTACACCTTC
>TRBV11-2|TRBJ2-1|few|TRBD2
CASSSRLGGGNEQFF
TGTGCCAGCAGCAGTAGACTAGGCGGGGGTAATGAGCAGTTCTTC
>TRBV7-2|TRBJ2-5|-|-
CASSLGQGWETQYF
TGTGCCAGCAGCTTGGGTCAGGGGTGGGAGACCCAGTACTTC
>TRBV7-2|TRBJ2-3|many|-
CASSLVVFGTDTQYF
TGTGCCAGCAGCTTAGTAGTGTTCGGCACAGATACGCAGTATTTT
>TRBV3-1|TRBJ2-7|-|-
CASSQDIREQYF
TGTGCCAGCAGCCAAGATATCCGCGAGCAGTACTTC
>TRBV7-2|TRBJ2-5|-|-
CASSGANQETQYF
TGTGCCAGCAGTGGGGCCAACCAAGAGACCCAGTACTTC
>TRBV4-3|TRBJ1-4|few|TRBD1
CASSQSIGPDRGYEKLFF
TGCGCCAGCAGCCAATCCATCGGACCTGACAGGGGATATGAAAAACTGTTTTTT
>TRBV11-2|TRBJ1-1|-|TRBD1
CASSTLKQGVTEAFF
TGTGCCAGCAGCACCCTCAAACAGGGGGTCACTGAAGCTTTCTTT
>TRBV7-2|TRBJ1-2|-|TRBD1
CASSPRQGALAYGYTF
TGTGCCAGCAGCCCCAGACAGGGGGCGCTGGCCTATGGCTACACCTTC
>TRBV5-6|TRBJ2-3|-|-
CASSWDVADTQYF
TGTGCCAGCAGCTGGGACGTGGCAGATACGCAGTATTTT
>TRBV2|TRBJ2-5|few|-
CASTIMETQYF
TGTGCCAGCACCATTATGGAGACCCAGTACTTC
>TRBV7-2|TRBJ2-5|-|-
CASSLLGQPRETQYF
TGTGCCAGCAGCTTACTAGGACAGCCCAGGGAGACCCAGTACTTC
>TRBV5-1|TRBJ2-3|-|-
CASSSTGERDTQYF
TGCGCCAGCAGTTCTACCGGGGAGCGGGATACGCAGTATTTT
>TRBV20-1|TRBJ1-1|-|-
CSALTPNTEAFF
TGCAGTGCCTTGACTCCTAACACTGAAGCTTTCTTT
>TRBV20-1|TRBJ1-2|-|-
CSAPAGEGDYGYTF
TGCAGTGCTCCCGCAGGGGAAGGCGACTATGGCTACACCTTC
>TRBV5-1|TRBJ2-5|-|-
CASSLTSLETQYF
TGCGCCAGCAGCTTGACTAGTTTAGAGACCCAGTACTTC
>TRBV7-2|TRBJ1-2|few|TRBD1
CASSLDYQGGGYTF
TGTGCCAGCAGCTTAGATTACCAGGGGGGTGGCTACACCTTC
>TRBV4-3|TRBJ1-4|few|-
CASSQWEQGQEKLFF
TGCGCCAGCAGCCAATGGGAACAGGGCCAAGAAAAACTGTTTTTT
>TRBV5-1|TRBJ2-6|few|-
CASSLTHSGANVLTF
TGCGCCAGCAGCTTAACCCACTCTGGGGCCAACGTCCTGACTTTC
>TRBV4-3|TRBJ2-1|-|TRBD1
CASSKTGGVGNEQFF
TGCGCCAGCAGCAAGACAGGGGGAGTGGGAAATGAGCAGTTCTTC
>TRBV29-1|TRBJ2-3|few|-
CSAARQTDTQYF
TGCAGCGCTGCTCGCCAGACAGATACGCAGTATTTT
>TRBV7-2|TRBJ2-3|few|TRBD2
CASSFGTSGGSTDTQYF
TGTGCCAGCAGCTTCGGGACTAGCGGGGGGAGCACAGATACGCAGTATTTT
>TRBV7-2|TRBJ2-7|many|TRBD2
CASTVAGGEQYF
TGTGCCAGCACCGTCGCGGGGGGCGAGCAGTACTTC